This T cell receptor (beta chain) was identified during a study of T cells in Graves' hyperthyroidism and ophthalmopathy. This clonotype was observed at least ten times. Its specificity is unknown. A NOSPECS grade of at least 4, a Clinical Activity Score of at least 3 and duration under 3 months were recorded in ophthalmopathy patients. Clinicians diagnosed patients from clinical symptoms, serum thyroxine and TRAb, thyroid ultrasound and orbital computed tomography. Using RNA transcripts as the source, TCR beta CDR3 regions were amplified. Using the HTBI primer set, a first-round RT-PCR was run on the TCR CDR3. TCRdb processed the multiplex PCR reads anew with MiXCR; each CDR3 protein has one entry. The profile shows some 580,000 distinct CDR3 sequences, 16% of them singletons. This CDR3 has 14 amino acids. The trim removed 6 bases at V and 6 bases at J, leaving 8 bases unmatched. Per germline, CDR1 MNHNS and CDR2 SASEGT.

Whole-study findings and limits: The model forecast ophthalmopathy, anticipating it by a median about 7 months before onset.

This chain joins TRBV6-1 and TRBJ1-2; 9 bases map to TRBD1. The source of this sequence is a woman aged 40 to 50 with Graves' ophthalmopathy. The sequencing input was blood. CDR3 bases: TGTGCCAGCAGGGAACCGGGACAGGGCGATGGCTACACCTTC. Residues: CASREPGQGDGYTF.